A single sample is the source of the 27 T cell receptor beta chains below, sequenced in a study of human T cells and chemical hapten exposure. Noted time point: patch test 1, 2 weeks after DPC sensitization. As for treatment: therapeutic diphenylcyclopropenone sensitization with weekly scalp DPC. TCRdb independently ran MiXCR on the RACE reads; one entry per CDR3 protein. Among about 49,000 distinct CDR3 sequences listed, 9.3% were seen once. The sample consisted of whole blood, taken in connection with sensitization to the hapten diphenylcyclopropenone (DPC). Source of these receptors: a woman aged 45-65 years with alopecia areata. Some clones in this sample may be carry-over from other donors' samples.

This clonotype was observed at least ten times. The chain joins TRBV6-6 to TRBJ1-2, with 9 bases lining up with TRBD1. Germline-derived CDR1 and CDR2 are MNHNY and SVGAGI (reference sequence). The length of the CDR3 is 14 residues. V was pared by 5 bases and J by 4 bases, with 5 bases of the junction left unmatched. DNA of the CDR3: TGTGCCAGCAGTCGGGGACAGGGAGGCTATGGCTACACCTTC. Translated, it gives CASSRGQGGYGYTF.

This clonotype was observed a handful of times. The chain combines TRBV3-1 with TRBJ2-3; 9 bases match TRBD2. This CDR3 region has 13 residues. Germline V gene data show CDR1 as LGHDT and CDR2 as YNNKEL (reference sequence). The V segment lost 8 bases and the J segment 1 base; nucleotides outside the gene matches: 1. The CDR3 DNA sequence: TGTGCCAGCGAGCGGGAGGGCACAGATACGCAGTATTTT. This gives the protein CASEREGTDTQYF.

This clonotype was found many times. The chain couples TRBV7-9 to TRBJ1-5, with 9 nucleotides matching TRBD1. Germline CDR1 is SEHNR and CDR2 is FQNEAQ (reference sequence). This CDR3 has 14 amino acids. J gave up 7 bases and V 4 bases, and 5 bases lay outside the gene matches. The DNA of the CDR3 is TGTGCCAGCAGCTCCGGGACAGGGCCCCAGCCCCAGCATTTT. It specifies CASSSGTGPQPQHF.

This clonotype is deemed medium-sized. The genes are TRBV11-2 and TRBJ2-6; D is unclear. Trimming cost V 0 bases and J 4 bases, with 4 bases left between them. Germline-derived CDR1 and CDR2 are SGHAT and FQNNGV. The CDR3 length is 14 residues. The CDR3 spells CASSLDRGANVLTF. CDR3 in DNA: TGTGCCAGCAGCTTAGACAGGGGGGCCAACGTCCTGACTTTC.

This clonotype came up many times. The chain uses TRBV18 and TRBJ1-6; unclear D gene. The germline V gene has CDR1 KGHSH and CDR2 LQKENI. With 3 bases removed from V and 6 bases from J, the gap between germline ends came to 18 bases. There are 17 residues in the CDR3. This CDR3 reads CASSPRLSGHSNSPLHF. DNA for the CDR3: TGTGCCAGCTCACCCAGGCTATCGGGCCACTCTAATTCACCCCTCCACTTT.

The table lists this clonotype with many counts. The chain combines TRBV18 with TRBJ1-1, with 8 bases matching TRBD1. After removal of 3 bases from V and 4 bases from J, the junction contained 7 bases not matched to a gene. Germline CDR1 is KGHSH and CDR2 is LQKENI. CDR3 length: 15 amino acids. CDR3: CASSPEGQAGTEAFF. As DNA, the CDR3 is TGTGCCAGCTCACCGGAGGGACAGGCAGGCACTGAAGCTTTCTTT.

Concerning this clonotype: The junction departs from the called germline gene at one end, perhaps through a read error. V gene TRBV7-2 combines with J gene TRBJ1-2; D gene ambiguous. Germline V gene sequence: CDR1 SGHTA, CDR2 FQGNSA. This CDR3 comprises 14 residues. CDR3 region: CARSLIRDSYGYTF. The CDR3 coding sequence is TGTGCCAGAAGCTTAATAAGGGATTCCTATGGCTACACCTTC.

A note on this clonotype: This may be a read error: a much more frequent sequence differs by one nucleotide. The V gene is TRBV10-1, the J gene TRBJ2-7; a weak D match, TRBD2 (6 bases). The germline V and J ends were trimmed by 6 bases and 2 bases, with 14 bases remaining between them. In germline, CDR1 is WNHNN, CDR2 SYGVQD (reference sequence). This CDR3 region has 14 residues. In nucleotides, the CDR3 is TGCGCCAGCAGGAACCGGGACTGGCCCTACGAGCAGTACTTC. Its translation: CASRNRDWPYEQYF.

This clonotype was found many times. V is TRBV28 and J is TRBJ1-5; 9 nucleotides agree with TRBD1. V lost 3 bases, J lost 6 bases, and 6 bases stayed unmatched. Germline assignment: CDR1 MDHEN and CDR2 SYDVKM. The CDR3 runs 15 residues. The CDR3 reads CASSFYRGRIQPQHF. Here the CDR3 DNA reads TGTGCCAGCAGTTTCTACAGGGGGCGGATTCAGCCCCAGCATTTT.

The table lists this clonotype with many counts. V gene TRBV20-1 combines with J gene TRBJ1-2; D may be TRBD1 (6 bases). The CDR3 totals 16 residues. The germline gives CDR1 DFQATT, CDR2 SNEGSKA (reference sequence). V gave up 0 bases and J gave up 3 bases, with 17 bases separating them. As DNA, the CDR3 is TGCAGTGCTAGAGACTCCGCAGGGGCTATAGACTATGGCTACACCTTC. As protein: CSARDSAGAIDYGYTF.

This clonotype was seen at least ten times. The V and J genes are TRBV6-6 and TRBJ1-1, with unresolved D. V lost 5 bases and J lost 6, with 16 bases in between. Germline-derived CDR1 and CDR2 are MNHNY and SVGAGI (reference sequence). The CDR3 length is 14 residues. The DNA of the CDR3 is TGTGCCAGCAGTCCCCCAAGGGAGAAATCTGAAGCTTTCTTT. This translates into CASSPPREKSEAFF.

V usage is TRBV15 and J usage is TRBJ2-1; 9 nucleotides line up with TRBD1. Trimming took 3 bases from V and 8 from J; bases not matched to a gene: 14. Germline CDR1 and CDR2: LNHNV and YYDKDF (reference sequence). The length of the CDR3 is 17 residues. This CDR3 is CATSRRMSGTGIHEQFF. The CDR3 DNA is TGTGCCACCAGCAGGCGGATGTCCGGGACAGGGATCCATGAGCAGTTCTTC.

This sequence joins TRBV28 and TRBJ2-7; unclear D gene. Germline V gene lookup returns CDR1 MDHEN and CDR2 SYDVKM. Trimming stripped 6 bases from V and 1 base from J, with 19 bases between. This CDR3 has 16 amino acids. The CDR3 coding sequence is TGTGCCAGCAGCCCATCGGGCAGGTTGGGATCCTACGAGCAGTACTTC. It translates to CASSPSGRLGSYEQYF.

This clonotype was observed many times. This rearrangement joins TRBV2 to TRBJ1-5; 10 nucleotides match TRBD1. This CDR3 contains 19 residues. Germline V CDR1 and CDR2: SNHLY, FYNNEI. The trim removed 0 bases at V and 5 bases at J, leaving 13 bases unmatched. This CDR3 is CASSEALSYSGTGDQPQHF. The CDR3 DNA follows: TGTGCCAGCAGTGAAGCGTTGTCTTATTCCGGGACAGGGGATCAGCCCCAGCATTTT.

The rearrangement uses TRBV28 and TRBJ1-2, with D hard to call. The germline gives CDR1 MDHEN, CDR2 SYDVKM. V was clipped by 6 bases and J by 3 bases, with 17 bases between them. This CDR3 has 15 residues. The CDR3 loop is CASREGILRDYGYTF. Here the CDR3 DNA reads TGTGCCAGCAGAGAGGGAATCTTGAGGGACTATGGCTACACCTTC.

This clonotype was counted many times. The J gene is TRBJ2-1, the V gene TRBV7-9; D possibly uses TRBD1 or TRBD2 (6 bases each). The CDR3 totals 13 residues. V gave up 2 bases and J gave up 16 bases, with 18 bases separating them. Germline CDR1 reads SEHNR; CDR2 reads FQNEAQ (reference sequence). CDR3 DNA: TGTGCCAGCAGCTTAAGTGGAGGGACACGCCAATTCTTC. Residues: CASSLSGGTRQFF.

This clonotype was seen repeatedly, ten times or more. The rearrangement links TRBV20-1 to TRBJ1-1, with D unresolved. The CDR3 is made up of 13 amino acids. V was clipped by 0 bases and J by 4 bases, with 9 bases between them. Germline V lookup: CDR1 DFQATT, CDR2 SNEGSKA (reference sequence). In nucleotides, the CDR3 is TGCAGTGCTAGAGATCGTGGGTTCACTGAAGCTTTCTTT. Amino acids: CSARDRGFTEAFF.

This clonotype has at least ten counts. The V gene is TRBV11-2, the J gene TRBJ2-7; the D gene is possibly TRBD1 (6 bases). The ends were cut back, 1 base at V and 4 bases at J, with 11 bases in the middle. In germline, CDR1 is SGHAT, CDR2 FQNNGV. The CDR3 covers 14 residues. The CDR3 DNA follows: TGTGCCAGCAGCTTAGGTCCCAGGGGATACGAGCAGTACTTC. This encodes CASSLGPRGYEQYF.

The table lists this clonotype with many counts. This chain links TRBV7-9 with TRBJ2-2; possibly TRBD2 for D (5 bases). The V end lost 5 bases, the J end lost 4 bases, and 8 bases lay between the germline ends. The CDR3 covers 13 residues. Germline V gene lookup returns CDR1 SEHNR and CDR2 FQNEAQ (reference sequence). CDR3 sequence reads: CASSGLTTGELFF. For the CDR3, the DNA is TGTGCCAGCAGCGGACTCACCACCGGGGAGCTGTTTTTT.

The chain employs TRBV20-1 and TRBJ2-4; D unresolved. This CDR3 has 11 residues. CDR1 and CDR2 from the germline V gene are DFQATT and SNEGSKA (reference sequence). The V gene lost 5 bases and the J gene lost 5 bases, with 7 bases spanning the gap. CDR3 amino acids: CSASRENIQYF. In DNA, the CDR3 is TGCAGTGCTTCGAGAGAAAACATTCAGTACTTC.

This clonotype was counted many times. The CDR3 reads CASSKDEACSYEQYF. Here the CDR3 DNA reads TGTGCCAGCAGCAAAGACGAAGCCTGCTCCTACGAGCAGTACTTC. The V and J genes are TRBV21-1 and TRBJ2-7. TRBV21-1 corresponds to a pseudogene. The CDR3 has 15 residues.

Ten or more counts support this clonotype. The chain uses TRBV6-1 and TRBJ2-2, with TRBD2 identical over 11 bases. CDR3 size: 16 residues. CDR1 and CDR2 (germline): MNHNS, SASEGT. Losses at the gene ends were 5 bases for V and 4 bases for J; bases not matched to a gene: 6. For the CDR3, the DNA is TGTGCCAGCAGTCTGGGACTAGCGGAAATCACCGGGGAGCTGTTTTTT. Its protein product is CASSLGLAEITGELFF.

This chain's CDR3 is CATDEYRFQGYSGNTIYF. The CDR3 DNA follows: TGCGCCACCGACGAATACCGGTTCCAGGGGTACTCTGGAAACACCATATATTTT. This chain uses TRBV5-1 with TRBJ1-3; D might be TRBD1 (6 bases). The CDR3 has 18 residues. Germline CDR1 is SGHRS and CDR2 is YFSETQ. The germline V and J ends were trimmed by 9 bases and 0 bases, with 25 bases remaining between them.

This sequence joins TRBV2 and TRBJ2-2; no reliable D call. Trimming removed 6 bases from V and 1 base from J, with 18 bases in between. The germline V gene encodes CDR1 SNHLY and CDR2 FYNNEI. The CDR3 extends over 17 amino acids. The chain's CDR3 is CASSRPVELMNTGELFF. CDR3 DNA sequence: TGTGCCAGCAGCCGACCGGTGGAGCTCATGAACACCGGGGAGCTGTTTTTT.

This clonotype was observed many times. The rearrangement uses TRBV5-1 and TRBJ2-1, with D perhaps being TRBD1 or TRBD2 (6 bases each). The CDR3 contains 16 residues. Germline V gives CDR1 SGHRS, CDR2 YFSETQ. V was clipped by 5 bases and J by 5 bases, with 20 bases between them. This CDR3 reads CASSLMQGTANNEQFF. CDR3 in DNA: TGCGCCAGCAGTCTAATGCAGGGGACTGCAAACAATGAGCAGTTCTTC.

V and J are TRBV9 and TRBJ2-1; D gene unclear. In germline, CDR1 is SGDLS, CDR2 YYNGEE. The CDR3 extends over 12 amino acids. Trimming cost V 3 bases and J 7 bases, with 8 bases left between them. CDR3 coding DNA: TGTGCCAGCAGCGGAGCACTGAATGAGCAGTTCTTC. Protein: CASSGALNEQFF.

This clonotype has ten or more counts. This CDR3 is CSAQLSGSPLHF. CDR3 coding DNA: TGCAGTGCTCAGTTGAGTGGTTCACCCCTCCACTTT. The chain carries TRBV20-1 and TRBJ1-6, with no clear D. The CDR3 runs 12 residues. Germline V gives CDR1 DFQATT, CDR2 SNEGSKA (reference sequence). V was clipped by 5 bases and J by 9 bases, with 11 bases between them.